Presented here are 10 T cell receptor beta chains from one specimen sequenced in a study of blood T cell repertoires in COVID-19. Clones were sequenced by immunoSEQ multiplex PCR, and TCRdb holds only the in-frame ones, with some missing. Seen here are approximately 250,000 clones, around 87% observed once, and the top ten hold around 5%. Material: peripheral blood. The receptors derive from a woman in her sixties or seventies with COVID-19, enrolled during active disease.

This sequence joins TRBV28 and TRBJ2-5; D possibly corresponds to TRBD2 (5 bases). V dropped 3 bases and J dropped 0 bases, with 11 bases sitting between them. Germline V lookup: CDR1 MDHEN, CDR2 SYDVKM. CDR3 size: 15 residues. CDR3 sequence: CASSLAASNQETQYF. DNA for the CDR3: TGTGCCAGCAGTTTGGCGGCTAGCAACCAAGAGACCCAGTACTTC.

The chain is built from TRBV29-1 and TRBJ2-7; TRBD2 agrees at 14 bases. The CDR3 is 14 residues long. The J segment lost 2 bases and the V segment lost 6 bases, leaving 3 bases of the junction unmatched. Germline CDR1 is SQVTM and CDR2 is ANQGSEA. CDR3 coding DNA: TGCAGCGTGCTGACTAGCGGGAGGGCCTACGAGCAGTACTTC. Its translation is CSVLTSGRAYEQYF.

This CDR3 reads CAWGGRFQETQYF. The CDR3 coding sequence is TGTGCCTGGGGGGGGAGGTTCCAAGAGACCCAGTACTTC. The V and J genes are TRBV30 and TRBJ2-5, with a weak D call TRBD2 (6 bases). Germline CDR1 GTSNPN, CDR2 SVGIG (reference sequence). V lost 5 bases to trimming and J lost 1 base, with 11 bases between them. CDR3 size: 13 residues. The whole variable domain, remainder taken from reference TRBV30 and TRBJ2-5, is SQTIHQWPATLVQPVGSPLSLECTVEGTSNPNLYWYRQAAGRGLQLLFYSVGIGQISSEVPQNLSASRPQDRQFILSSKKLLLSDSGFYLCAWGGRFQETQYFGPGTRLLVL.

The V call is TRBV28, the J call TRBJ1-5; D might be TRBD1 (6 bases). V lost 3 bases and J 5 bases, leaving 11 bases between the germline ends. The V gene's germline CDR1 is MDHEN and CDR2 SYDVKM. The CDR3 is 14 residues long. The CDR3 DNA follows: TGTGCCAGCAGTTTTGGGGGGGGCGATCAGCCCCAGCATTTT. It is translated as CASSFGGGDQPQHF.

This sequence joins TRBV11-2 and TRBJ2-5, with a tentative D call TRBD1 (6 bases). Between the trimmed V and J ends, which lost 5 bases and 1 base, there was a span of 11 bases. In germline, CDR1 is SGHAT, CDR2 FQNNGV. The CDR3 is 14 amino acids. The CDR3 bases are TGTGCCAGCAGCCTCACAGGGTTCCAAGAGACCCAGTACTTC. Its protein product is CASSLTGFQETQYF.

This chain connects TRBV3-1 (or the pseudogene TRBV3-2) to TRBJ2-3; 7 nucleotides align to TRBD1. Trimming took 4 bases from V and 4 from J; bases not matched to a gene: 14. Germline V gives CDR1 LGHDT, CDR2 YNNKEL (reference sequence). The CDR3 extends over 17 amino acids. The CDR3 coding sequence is TGTGCCAGCAGCCTGGGCCGCAGACAGGGTTTCTCAGATACGCAGTATTTT. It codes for CASSLGRRQGFSDTQYF.

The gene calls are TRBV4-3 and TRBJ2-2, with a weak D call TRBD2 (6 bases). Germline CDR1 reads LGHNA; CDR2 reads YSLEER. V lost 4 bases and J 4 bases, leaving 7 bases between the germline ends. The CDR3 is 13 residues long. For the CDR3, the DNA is TGCGCCAGCAGCCCCGGGGGCACCGGGGAGCTGTTTTTT. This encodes CASSPGGTGELFF.

CDR3 residues: CASSRDRAAETQYF. Here the CDR3 DNA reads TGTGCCAGCAGCAGGGACAGGGCGGCAGAGACCCAGTACTTC. The chain links TRBV7-2 to TRBJ2-5, with TRBD1 matching over 9 bases. The trim removed 5 bases at V and 4 bases at J, leaving 5 bases unmatched. The CDR3 is 14 residues long. Germline V gene data show CDR1 as SGHTA and CDR2 as FQGNSA. Drawing the rest from reference TRBV7-2 and TRBJ2-5, the complete variable domain is GAGVSQSPSNKVTEKGKDVELRCDPISGHTALYWYRQSLGQGLEFLIYFQGNSAPDKSGLPSDRFSAERTGGSVSTLTIQRTQQEDSAVYLCASSRDRAAETQYFGPGTRLLVL.

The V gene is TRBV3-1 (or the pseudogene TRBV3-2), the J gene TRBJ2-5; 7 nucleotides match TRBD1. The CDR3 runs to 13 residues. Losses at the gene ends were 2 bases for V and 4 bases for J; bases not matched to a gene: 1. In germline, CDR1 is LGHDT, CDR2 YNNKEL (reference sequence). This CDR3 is CASSQTGVETQYF. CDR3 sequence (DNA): TGTGCCAGCAGCCAAACAGGGGTAGAGACCCAGTACTTC.

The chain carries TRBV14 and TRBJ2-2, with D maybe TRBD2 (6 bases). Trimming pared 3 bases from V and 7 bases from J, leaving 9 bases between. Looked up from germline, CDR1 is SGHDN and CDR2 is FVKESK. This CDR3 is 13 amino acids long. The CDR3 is CASSHRAGGELFF. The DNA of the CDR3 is TGTGCCAGCAGCCACCGAGCGGGCGGGGAGCTGTTTTTT.